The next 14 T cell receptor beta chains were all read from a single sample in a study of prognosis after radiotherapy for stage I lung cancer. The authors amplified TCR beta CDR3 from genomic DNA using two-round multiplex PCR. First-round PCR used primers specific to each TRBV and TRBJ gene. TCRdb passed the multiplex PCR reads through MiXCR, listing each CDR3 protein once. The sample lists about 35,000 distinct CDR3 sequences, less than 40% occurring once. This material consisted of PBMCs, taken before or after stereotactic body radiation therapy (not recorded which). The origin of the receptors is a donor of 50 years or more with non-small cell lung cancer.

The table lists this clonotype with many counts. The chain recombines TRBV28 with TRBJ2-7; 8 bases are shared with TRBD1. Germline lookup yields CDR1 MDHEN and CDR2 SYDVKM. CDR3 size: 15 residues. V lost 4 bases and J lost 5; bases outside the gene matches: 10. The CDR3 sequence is CASSSTGGSVHEQYF. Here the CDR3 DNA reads TGTGCCAGCAGTTCCACAGGGGGTTCCGTCCACGAGCAGTACTTC.

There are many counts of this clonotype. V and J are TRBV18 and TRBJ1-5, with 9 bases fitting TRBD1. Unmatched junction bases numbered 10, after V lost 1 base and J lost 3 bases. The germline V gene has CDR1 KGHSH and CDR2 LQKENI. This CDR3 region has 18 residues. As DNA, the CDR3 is TGTGCCAGCTCACCACAGGCTCCCGGGACAGGGAACAATCAGCCCCAGCATTTT. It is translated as CASSPQAPGTGNNQPQHF.

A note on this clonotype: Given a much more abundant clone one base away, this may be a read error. The CDR3 DNA reads as TGTGCCAGCAGCTTAGAGTCCACTATCTACGAGCAGTACTTC. Translating it yields CASSLESTIYEQYF. The chain carries TRBV7-6 and TRBJ2-7; D unresolved. This CDR3 comprises 14 residues. The germline V and J ends were trimmed by 1 base and 3 bases, with 10 bases remaining between them. The germline CDR1 and CDR2 sequences are SGHVS and FNYEAQ.

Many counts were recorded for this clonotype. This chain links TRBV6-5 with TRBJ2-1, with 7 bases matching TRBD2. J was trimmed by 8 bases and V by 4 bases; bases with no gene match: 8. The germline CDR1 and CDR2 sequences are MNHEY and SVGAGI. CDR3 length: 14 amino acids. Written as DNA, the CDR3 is TGTGCCAGCAGTTCTCGGGGGGAGAGTGATGAGCAGTTCTTC. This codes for CASSSRGESDEQFF.

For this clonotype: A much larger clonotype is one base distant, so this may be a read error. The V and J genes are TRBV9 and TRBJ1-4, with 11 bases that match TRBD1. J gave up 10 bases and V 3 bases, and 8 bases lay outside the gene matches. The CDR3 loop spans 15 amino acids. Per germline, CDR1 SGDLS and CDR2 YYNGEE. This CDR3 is CASSGGQGAGGKLFF. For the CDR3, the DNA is TGTGCCAGCAGCGGCGGACAGGGGGCTGGTGGAAAACTGTTTTTT.

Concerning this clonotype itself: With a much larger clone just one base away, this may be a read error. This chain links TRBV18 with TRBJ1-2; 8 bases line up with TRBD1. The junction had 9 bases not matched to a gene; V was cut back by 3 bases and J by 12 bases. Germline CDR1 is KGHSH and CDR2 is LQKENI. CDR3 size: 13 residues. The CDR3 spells CASSPGRGQGHTF. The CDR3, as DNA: TGTGCCAGCTCACCGGGCAGGGGGCAAGGCCACACCTTC.

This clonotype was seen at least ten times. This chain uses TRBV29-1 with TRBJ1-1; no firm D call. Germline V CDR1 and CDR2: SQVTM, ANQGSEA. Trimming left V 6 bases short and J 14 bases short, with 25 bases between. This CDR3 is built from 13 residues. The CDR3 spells CSVTTFGSFGSFF. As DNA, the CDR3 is TGCAGCGTAACTACCTTTGGTAGTTTTGGATCGTTCTTT.

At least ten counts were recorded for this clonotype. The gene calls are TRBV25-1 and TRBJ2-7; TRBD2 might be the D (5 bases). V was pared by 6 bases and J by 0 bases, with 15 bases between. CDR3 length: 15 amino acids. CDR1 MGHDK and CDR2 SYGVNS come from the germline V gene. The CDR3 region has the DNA TGTGCCAGCAGCCGTGGGAGAGATTTCTCCTACGAGCAGTACTTC. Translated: CASSRGRDFSYEQYF.

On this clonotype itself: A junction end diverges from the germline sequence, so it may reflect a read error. The DNA for the CDR3 is TGTGCCAGCAGTAACAGGTTTCCCGAAGGGGAGCCGTTTTTT. Amino acid sequence: CASSNRFPEGEPFF. The V and J genes are TRBV6-1 and TRBJ2-2; D assignment may be TRBD1 or TRBD2 (5 bases each). CDR1 is MNHNS, CDR2 SASEGT, per germline. This CDR3 spans 14 amino acids.

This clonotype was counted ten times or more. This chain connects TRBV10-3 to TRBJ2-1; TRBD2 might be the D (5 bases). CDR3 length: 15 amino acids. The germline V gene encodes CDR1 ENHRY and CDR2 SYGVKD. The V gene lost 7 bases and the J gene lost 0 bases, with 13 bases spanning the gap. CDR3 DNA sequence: TGTGCCATCACGGTCGGGGATAGCTCCTACAATGAGCAGTTCTTC. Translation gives CAITVGDSSYNEQFF.

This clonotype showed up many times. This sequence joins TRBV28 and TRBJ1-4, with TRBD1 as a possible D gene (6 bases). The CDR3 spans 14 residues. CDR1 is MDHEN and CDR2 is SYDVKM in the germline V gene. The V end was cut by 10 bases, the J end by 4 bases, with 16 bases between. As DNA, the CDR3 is TGTGCCATGCCTCGGACAGAGGTTAATGAAAAACTGTTTTTT. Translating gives CAMPRTEVNEKLFF. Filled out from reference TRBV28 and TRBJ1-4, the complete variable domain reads DVKVTQSSRYLVKRTGEKVFLECVQDMDHENMFWYRQDPGLGLRLIYFSYDVKMKEKGDIPEGYSVSREKKERFSLILESASTNQTSMYLCAMPRTEVNEKLFFGSGTQLSVL.

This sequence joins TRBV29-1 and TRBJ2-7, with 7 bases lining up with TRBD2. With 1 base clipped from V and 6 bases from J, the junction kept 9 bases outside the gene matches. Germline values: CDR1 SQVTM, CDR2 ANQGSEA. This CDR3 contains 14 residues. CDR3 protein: CSVEGRYLAAEQYF. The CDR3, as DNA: TGCAGCGTTGAAGGTCGGTACCTAGCGGCCGAGCAGTACTTC.

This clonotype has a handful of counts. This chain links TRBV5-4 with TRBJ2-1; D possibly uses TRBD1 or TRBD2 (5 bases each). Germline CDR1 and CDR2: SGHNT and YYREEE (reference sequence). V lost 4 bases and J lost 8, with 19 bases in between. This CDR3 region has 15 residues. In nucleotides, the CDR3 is TGTGCCAGCAGCGCTGGGACCTACCCGTCTGATGAGCAGTTCTTC. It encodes CASSAGTYPSDEQFF.

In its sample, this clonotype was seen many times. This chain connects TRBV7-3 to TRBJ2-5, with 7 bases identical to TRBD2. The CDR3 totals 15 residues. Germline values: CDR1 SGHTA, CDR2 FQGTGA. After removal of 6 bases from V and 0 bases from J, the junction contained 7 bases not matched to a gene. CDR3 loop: CASSRTGGYQETQYF. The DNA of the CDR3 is TGTGCCAGCAGTAGAACGGGAGGCTACCAAGAGACCCAGTACTTC.